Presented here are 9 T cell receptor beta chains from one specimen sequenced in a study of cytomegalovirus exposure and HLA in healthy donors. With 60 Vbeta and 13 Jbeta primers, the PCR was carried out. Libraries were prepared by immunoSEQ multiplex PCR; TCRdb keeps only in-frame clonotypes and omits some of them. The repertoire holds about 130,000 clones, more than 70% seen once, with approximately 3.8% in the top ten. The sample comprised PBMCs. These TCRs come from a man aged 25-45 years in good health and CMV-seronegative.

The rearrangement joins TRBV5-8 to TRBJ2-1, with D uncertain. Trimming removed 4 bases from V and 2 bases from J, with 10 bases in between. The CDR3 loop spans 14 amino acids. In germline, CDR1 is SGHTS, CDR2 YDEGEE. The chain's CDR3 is CASSHLGAYNEQFF. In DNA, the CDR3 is TGTGCCAGCAGCCACTTGGGCGCCTACAATGAGCAGTTCTTC.

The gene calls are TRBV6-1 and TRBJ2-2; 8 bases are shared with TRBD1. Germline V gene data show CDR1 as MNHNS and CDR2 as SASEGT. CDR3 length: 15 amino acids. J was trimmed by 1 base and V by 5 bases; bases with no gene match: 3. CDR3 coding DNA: TGTGCCAGCAGTTGGACAGGGATGAACACCGGGGAGCTGTTTTTT. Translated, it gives CASSWTGMNTGELFF.

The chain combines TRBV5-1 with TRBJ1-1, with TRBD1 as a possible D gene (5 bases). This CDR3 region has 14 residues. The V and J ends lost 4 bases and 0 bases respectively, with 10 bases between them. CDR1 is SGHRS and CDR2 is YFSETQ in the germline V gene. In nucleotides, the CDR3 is TGCGCCAGCAGCCCATCGGACATGAACACTGAAGCTTTCTTT. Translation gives CASSPSDMNTEAFF.

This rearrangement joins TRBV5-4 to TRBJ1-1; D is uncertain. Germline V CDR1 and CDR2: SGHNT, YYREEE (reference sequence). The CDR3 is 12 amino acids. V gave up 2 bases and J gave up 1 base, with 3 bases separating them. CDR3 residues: CASSFSNTEAFF. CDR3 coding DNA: TGTGCCAGCAGCTTCTCGAACACTGAAGCTTTCTTT.

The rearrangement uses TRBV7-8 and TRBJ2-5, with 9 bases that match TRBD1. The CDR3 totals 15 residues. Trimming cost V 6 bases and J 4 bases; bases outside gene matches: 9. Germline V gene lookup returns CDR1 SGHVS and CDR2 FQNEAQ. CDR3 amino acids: CASRARDRARETQYF. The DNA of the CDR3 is TGTGCCAGCAGGGCCCGGGACAGGGCTAGAGAGACCCAGTACTTC.

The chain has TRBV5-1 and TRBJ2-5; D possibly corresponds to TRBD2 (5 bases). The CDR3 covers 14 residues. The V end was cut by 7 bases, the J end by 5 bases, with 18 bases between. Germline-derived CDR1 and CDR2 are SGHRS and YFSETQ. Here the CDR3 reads CASAGGQAGETQYF. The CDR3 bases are TGCGCCAGCGCGGGTGGTCAGGCCGGGGAGACCCAGTACTTC.

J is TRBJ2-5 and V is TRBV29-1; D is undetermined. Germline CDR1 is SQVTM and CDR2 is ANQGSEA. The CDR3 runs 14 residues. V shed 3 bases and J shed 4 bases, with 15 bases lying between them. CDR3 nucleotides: TGCAGCGTTGATCAACTTATGAGGAGAGAGACCCAGTACTTC. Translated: CSVDQLMRRETQYF.

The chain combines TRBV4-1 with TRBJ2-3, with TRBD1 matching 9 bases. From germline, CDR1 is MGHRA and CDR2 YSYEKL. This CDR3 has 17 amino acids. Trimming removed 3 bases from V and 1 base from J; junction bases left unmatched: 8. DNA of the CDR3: TGCGCCAGCAGCCAGAGCACAGGGGGCGCTGGCACAGATACGCAGTATTTT. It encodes CASSQSTGGAGTDTQYF.

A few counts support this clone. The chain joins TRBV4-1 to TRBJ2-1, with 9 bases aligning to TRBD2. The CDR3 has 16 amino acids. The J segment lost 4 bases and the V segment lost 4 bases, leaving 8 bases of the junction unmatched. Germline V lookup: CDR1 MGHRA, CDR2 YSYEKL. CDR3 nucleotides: TGCGCCAGCAGCCGACCCGGGACTAGCTGGTACAATGAGCAGTTCTTC. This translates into CASSRPGTSWYNEQFF.